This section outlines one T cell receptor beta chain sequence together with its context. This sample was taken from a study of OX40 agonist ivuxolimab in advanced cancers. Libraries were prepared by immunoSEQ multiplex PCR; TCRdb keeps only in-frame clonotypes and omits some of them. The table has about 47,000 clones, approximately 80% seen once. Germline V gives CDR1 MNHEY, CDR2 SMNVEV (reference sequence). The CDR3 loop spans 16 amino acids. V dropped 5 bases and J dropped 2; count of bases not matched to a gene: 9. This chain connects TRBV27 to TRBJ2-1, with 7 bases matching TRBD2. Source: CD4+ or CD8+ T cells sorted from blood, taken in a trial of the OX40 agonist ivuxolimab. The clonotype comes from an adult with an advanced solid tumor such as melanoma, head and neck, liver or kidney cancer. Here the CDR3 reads CASSPMGAGTYNEQFF. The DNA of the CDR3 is TGTGCCAGCAGTCCTATGGGAGCGGGAACCTACAATGAGCAGTTCTTC.